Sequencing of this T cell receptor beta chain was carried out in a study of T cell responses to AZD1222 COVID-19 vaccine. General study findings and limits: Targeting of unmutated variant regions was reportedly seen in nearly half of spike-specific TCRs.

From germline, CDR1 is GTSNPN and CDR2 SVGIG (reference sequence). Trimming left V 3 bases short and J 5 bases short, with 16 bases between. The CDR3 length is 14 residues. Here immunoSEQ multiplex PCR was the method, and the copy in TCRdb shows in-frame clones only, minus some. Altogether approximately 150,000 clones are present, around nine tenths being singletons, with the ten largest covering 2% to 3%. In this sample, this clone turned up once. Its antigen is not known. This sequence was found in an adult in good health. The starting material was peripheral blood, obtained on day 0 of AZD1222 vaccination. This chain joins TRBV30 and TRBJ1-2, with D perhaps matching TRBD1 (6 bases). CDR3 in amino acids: CAWSPGQLFYGYTF. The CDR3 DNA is TGTGCCTGGAGCCCAGGACAGCTTTTTTATGGCTACACCTTC. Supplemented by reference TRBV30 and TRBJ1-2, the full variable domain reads SQTIHQWPATLVQPVGSPLSLECTVEGTSNPNLYWYRQAAGRGLQLLFYSVGIGQISSEVPQNLSASRPQDRQFILSSKKLLLSDSGFYLCAWSPGQLFYGYTFGSGTRLTVV.